This is a list of T cell receptor beta chains from one sample in a study of T-cell reconstitution after alpha-beta-depleted transplantation in children. From the PCR reads, TCRdb called clonotypes with MiXCR, one entry per CDR3 protein. The repertoire has more than 150,000 distinct CDR3 sequences, around 6.8% of them found once; the top ten carry approximately 2.9%. The starting material was PBMCs from the stem cell graft donor, obtained from the stem cell graft. These receptor sequences come from a human donor who donated a stem cell graft to a child with Wiskott-Aldrich syndrome. Both conserved end residues are part of each CDR3. The D gene is left open where the match is weak. Not every row has a clone size; where given, it reads once, few, many or a size class.

>many|TRBV10-3|TRBD1|TRBJ1-1
TGTGCCATCGGGACACCCCGCGTCCGACAGGGTGGTACTGAAGCTTTCTTT
CAIGTPRVRQGGTEAFF
>many|TRBV7-2|TRBD2|TRBJ2-1
TGTGCCAGCAGCTCTGGGACTAGCGGGAGAAATGAGCAGTTCTTC
CASSSGTSGRNEQFF
>many|TRBV2|TRBD1|TRBJ2-5
TGTGCCAGCAGTTGGGACAGGCCCCAAGAGACCCAGTACTTC
CASSWDRPQETQYF
>many|TRBV4-1|TRBD2|TRBJ2-3
TGCGCCAGCAGCCAAGAGGTTTCTTGGCGGGAGGGCACAGATACGCAGTATTTT
CASSQEVSWREGTDTQYF
>many|TRBV10-3|-|TRBJ2-2
TGTGCCATCCGATTGGGTGCAGACAGCACCGGGGAGCTGTTTTTT
CAIRLGADSTGELFF
>-|TRBV18|TRBD1|TRBJ2-5
TGTGCCAGCTCTAGCTCTCTAGGGGGCGAAGAGACCCAGTACTTC
CASSSSLGGEETQYF
>many|TRBV10-3|TRBD1|TRBJ2-4
TGTGCCATCGGCTCCCCGACAGGGGCGTCGGGAAACATTCAGTACTTC
CAIGSPTGASGNIQYF
>many|TRBV29-1|-|TRBJ2-1
TGCAGCGGTGACAGTCAATACAATGAGCAGTTCTTC
CSGDSQYNEQFF
>many|TRBV20-1|-|TRBJ2-4
TGCAGTGCTAATAACGTGAGACCCACGACCCTTTCCAAAAACATTCAGTACTTC
CSANNVRPTTLSKNIQYF
>few|TRBV7-9|-|TRBJ1-1
TGTGCCAGCAGCTTAGGGATTGGGACACAGGGAATTTCGGAAGCTTTCTTT
CASSLGIGTQGISEAFF
>many|TRBV5-1|-|TRBJ1-2
TGCGCCAGCAGCTTGAGCCTTCCCCGTCTAGGTAACGGCTACACCTTC
CASSLSLPRLGNGYTF
>many|TRBV29-1|TRBD1|TRBJ2-1
TGCAGCGTCAAAACAGGGGGCTCCTACAATGAGCAGTTCTTC
CSVKTGGSYNEQFF
>many|TRBV20-1|-|TRBJ2-5
TGCAGTGCTAGCTGGGCTAGCCAAGAGACCCAGTACTTC
CSASWASQETQYF
>-|TRBV7-8|-|TRBJ2-7
TGTGCCAGCAGCTTCATCCGGGACTCCTACGAGCAGTACTTC
CASSFIRDSYEQYF
>-|TRBV2|TRBD1|TRBJ2-1
TGTGCCAGCAGCCCAGGACAGGGGCGATCCTCCTACAATGAGCAGTTCTTC
CASSPGQGRSSYNEQFF
>many|TRBV4-2|-|TRBJ1-2
TGTGCCAGCAGCCAAGAAGTCGGGGAGGTAGCCGGCTACACCTTC
CASSQEVGEVAGYTF
>many|TRBV7-8|TRBD2|TRBJ2-3
TGTGCCAGCAGCCTCAGGACTAGCGGGAGAGATACGCAGTATTTT
CASSLRTSGRDTQYF
>-|TRBV9|-|TRBJ1-1
TGTGCCAGCAGCGTCCGGGGGGCGAACACTGAAGCTTTCTTT
CASSVRGANTEAFF
>-|TRBV5-1|TRBD1|TRBJ2-1
TGCGCCAGCAGCTCTCTCGGACAGGGCAAAAGCTCCTACAATGAGCAGTTCTTC
CASSSLGQGKSSYNEQFF
>many|TRBV7-8|-|TRBJ2-7
TGTGCCAGCAGCCCCAAGCGACAGGCCTACGAGCAGTACTTC
CASSPKRQAYEQYF
>-|TRBV11-2|TRBD2|TRBJ2-1
TGTGCCAGCAGTTCGGGAAGGGCGGGAGGGCCGAATGAGCAGTTCTTC
CASSSGRAGGPNEQFF
>many|TRBV29-1|-|TRBJ2-2
TGCAGCGTTGATCCTACGAACACCGGGGAGCTGTTTTTT
CSVDPTNTGELFF
>many|TRBV6-1|TRBD2|TRBJ2-2
TGTGCCAGCAGCCTGGACGGACTAGCGGGAGGGGGGACCGGGGAGCTGTTTTTT
CASSLDGLAGGGTGELFF
>many|TRBV20-1|TRBD1|TRBJ1-1
TGCAGTGCTACCGACAGGGGAGCGGAAGCTTTCTTT
CSATDRGAEAFF
>many|TRBV5-1|TRBD2|TRBJ2-1
TGCGCCAGCAGCCCAATTAGCGGGGCCTACAATGAGCAGTTCTTC
CASSPISGAYNEQFF
>few|TRBV20-1|-|TRBJ2-2
TGCAGTGCTCCTCAGGGGGGGCCCACCGGGGAGCTGTTTTTT
CSAPQGGPTGELFF
>many|TRBV5-6|-|TRBJ1-4
TGTGCCAGCAGCTTTAGCGGGGCGGAAAAACTGTTTTTT
CASSFSGAEKLFF
>many|TRBV7-9|-|TRBJ1-5
TGTGCCAGCATGAGGGGCGCAAATCAGCCCCAGCATTTT
CASMRGANQPQHF
>few|TRBV29-1|TRBD2|TRBJ2-2
TGCAGCGTTGAAAGGAGCGGGGTGAACACCGGGGAGCTGTTTTTT
CSVERSGVNTGELFF
>-|TRBV5-1|TRBD2|TRBJ2-3
TGCGCCAGCAGCCGGGTTAGCGGGGGGGCCGAGGATACGCAGTATTTT
CASSRVSGGAEDTQYF
>many|TRBV20-1|TRBD2|TRBJ2-2
TGCAGTGCTAGAGATCTCTCTAGCGGGGATAACACCGGGGAGCTGTTTTTT
CSARDLSSGDNTGELFF
>few|TRBV29-1|TRBD1|TRBJ2-5
TGCAGCGCCGCTATACTCCCGGGACAGTTTGTGTTTCGAGGGGATGAAACCCAGTACTTC
CSAAILPGQFVFRGDETQYF
>many|TRBV12-3/TRBV12-4|TRBD1|TRBJ1-6
TGTGCCAGCAGTACGCGACAGGGATATAATTCACCCCTCCACTTT
CASSTRQGYNSPLHF
>many|TRBV5-1|TRBD2|TRBJ2-3
TGCGCCAGCTCCGGCCGGGACTACTCCACAGATACGCAGTATTTT
CASSGRDYSTDTQYF
>few|TRBV20-1|-|TRBJ1-4
TGCAGTGCTAGTATGGCAAAGCACAATGAAAAACTGTTTTTT
CSASMAKHNEKLFF
>few|TRBV20-1|-|TRBJ1-3
TGCAGTGCTAGAGTCGGGGGGGGGTCTGGAAACACCATATATTTT
CSARVGGGSGNTIYF
>many|TRBV5-1|-|TRBJ1-3
TGCGCCAGCAGCTTGAGAGACTCTGGAAACACCATATATTTT
CASSLRDSGNTIYF
>many|TRBV7-2|TRBD2|TRBJ2-7
TGTGCCAGCAGCTCCGGGACTAGAAGTTATTGGCAGTACTTC
CASSSGTRSYWQYF
>many|TRBV6-5|TRBD1|TRBJ1-4
TGTGCCAGCAGTTACTCGCAGGGGGCGACTAATGAAAAACTGTTTTTT
CASSYSQGATNEKLFF
>-|TRBV7-6|-|TRBJ2-1
TGTGCCAGCAGCTTAGCGCGGTCGGTAGATGGCAATGAGCAGTTCTTC
CASSLARSVDGNEQFF
>many|TRBV9|TRBD1|TRBJ1-6
TGTGCCAGCAGCCCCGGGACAGGGGCTAATTCACCCCTCCACTTT
CASSPGTGANSPLHF
>many|TRBV27|TRBD1|TRBJ2-5
TGTGCCAGCAGTCCCAACAGGGGGAGACAAGAGACCCAGTACTTC
CASSPNRGRQETQYF
>many|TRBV13|TRBD1|TRBJ2-7
TGTGCCAGCGGACCCCGGGACAGGGGTCAGTACGAGCAGTACTTC
CASGPRDRGQYEQYF
>many|TRBV7-9|-|TRBJ2-5
TGTGCCAGCAGCTTACAGGGGGGGTACCAAGAGACCCAGTACTTC
CASSLQGGYQETQYF
>many|TRBV7-9|TRBD1|TRBJ2-1
TGTGCCAGCAGCTCAAAGGACAGGGGGAATGAGCAGTTCTTC
CASSSKDRGNEQFF
>many|TRBV5-1|TRBD1|TRBJ2-5
TGCGCCAGCAGCACCGGGACAGGGGTGATGGAGACCCAGTACTTC
CASSTGTGVMETQYF
>many|TRBV5-1|TRBD2|TRBJ2-1
TGCGCCAGCAGCTCTCTAGCCGTGGTACTAGCGGGGACCGCTAATGAGCAGTTCTTC
CASSSLAVVLAGTANEQFF
>-|TRBV7-7|-|TRBJ2-2
TGTGCCAGCAGCTTACGCACCACAGGGCCGAACACCGGGGAGCTGTTTTTT
CASSLRTTGPNTGELFF
>many|TRBV11-2|TRBD1|TRBJ2-5
TGTGCCAGCAGCTCCGCTGGAGCAGGGGGCATAATGGAGACCCAGTACTTC
CASSSAGAGGIMETQYF
>many|TRBV29-1|TRBD2|TRBJ2-7
TGCAGCGCCGGGAGGGGGTACGAGCAGTACTTC
CSAGRGYEQYF
>many|TRBV20-1|TRBD1|TRBJ2-1
TGCAGTGCCTGGGACAGAAGAGTCTCCTACAATGAGCAGTTCTTC
CSAWDRRVSYNEQFF
>many|TRBV12-3/TRBV12-4|TRBD1|TRBJ2-2
TGTGCCAGCAGTGACAGGGGTTACACCGGGGAGCTGTTTTTT
CASSDRGYTGELFF
>many|TRBV18|-|TRBJ2-1
TGTGCCAGCTCACCAGATAAGGGCACAGGGAAGTACAGTGAGCAGTTCTTC
CASSPDKGTGKYSEQFF